This T cell receptor (beta chain) was obtained from a study of memory CD4+ T cells and cytomegalovirus serostatus. Unmatched junction bases numbered 5, after V lost 0 bases and J lost 7 bases. The germline V gene has CDR1 SGHTA and CDR2 FQGNSA. The CDR3 contains 14 residues. TCRdb's table, derived via immunoSEQ multiplex PCR, lists solely in-frame clones and lacks some. In the table there are under 55,000 clones, about four fifths of which are singletons. The sort gate was single viable CD3+CD4+CD8-CD45RO+ cells for memory CD4+ T cells. Donors' CMV status reflects serum IgG against pp150, pp28, p38, p52. Study-wide results and caveats: Each of 67 CMV-associated TCRbeta sequences occurred in one to five individuals.

Concerning this clone itself: What it recognizes is unknown.

The genes are TRBV7-2 and TRBJ2-5; 7 positions match TRBD2. This sequence was found in an adult in good health and CMV-seropositive. What was sequenced was memory CD4+ T cells from blood. The CDR3 DNA is TGTGCCAGCAGCTTAGCGTGGGGGGAGGGGACCCAGTACTTC. Translated, it gives CASSLAWGEGTQYF.